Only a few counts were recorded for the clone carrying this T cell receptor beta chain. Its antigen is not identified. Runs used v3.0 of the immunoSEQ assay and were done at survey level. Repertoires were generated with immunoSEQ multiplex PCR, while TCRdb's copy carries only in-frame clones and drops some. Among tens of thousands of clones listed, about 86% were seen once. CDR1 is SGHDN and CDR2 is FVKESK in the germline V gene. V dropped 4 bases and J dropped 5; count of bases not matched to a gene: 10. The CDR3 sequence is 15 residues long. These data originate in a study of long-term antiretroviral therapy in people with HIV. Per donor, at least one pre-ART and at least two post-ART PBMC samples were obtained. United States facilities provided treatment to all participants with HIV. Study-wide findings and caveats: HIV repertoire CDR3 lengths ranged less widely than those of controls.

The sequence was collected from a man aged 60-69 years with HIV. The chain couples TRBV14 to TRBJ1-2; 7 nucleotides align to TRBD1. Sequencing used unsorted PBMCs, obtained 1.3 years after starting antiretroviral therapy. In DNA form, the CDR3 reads TGTGCCAGCAGCCGTAACAGGGGCGACGGGTATGGCTACACCTTC. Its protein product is CASSRNRGDGYGYTF.